Listed below are T cell receptor beta chains from one sample, sequenced in a study of cytomegalovirus exposure and HLA in healthy donors. The repertoire was sequenced with immunoSEQ multiplex PCR; TCRdb's copy has only in-frame clones and lacks some. The data hold 130,000 to 150,000 clones, with about 80% observed a single time. What was sequenced was PBMCs. The receptors originated from a male donor in good health and CMV-seropositive. The CDR3 runs from the conserved cysteine through the conserved F or W. D genes are given only for firm matches. Size values are once, few and many counts, or a class for expanded clones, and some rows have none.

j_call cdr3_length clone_size v_call d_call cdr3_nt cdr3_aa
TRBJ2-5 16 . TRBV9 . TGTGCCAGCAGCGTAGAGGGGGGGGAGTTGGGAGAGACCCAGTACTTC CASSVEGGELGETQYF
TRBJ2-7 16 few TRBV5-1 . TGCGCCAGCAGCCCGGCTAAAACAGTAACCTCCTACGAGCAGTACTTC CASSPAKTVTSYEQYF
TRBJ2-1 14 . TRBV2 TRBD2 TGTGCCAGCAGGGGGACTAGCGCCTACAATGAGCAGTTCTTC CASRGTSAYNEQFF
TRBJ1-1 12 once TRBV7-2 TRBD1 TGTGCCAGCAGGGAGGGGGCGCCTGGGGCTTTCTTT CASREGAPGAFF
TRBJ2-7 14 few TRBV4-1 . TGCGCCAGCAGTGTCACAGGAGTCTCCTACGAGCAGTACTTC CASSVTGVSYEQYF
TRBJ1-5 17 . TRBV21-1 . TGTGCCAGCAGCAAAGGGTGGGGACAGGGAGGTGGACAGCCCCAGCATTTT CASSKGWGQGGGQPQHF
TRBJ1-1 13 . TRBV7-3 . TGTGCCAGCAGCTTACAGGGCAACACTGAAGCTTTCTTT CASSLQGNTEAFF
TRBJ1-1 15 few TRBV4-1 . TGCGCCAGCAGCCTCCGAACCACACCGAACACTGAAGCTTTCTTT CASSLRTTPNTEAFF
TRBJ1-6 14 . TRBV10-3 TRBD1 TGTGCCATCGGGGACAGTGGGGGTAATTCACCCCTCCACTTT CAIGDSGGNSPLHF
TRBJ2-2 15 once TRBV10-3 . TGTGCCATCAGTGAGTCGACAGTGAACACCGGGGAGCTGTTTTTT CAISESTVNTGELFF
TRBJ2-5 14 . TRBV5-5 TRBD2 TGTGCCAGCAGTATGACTAGCGGGGGAGAGACCCAGTACTTC CASSMTSGGETQYF
TRBJ2-1 16 few TRBV9 . TGTGCCAGCAGCGTAGGAGGAGCGAGAACCTACAATGAGCAGTTCTTC CASSVGGARTYNEQFF
TRBJ1-4 15 few TRBV11-2 TRBD1 TGTGCCAGCAGCCTGGGACAGGGGGCAGAAGAAAAACTGTTTTTT CASSLGQGAEEKLFF
TRBJ1-5 14 . TRBV6-4 . TGTGCCAGCAGAATTACACCCAGCAATCAGCCCCAGCATTTT CASRITPSNQPQHF
TRBJ2-4 11 . TRBV20-1 . TGCAGTGCAACGGGAACCGGCATTCAGTACTTC CSATGTGIQYF
TRBJ2-3 16 . TRBV11-2 . TGTGCCAGCAGCTTAGATCTCGGGGTGAGGGCAGATACGCAGTATTTT CASSLDLGVRADTQYF
TRBJ2-1 16 . TRBV5-1 TRBD1 TGCGCCAGCAGCTGGCTTGGGACAGGGGGTGTCAATGAGCAGTTCTTC CASSWLGTGGVNEQFF
TRBJ2-1 15 . TRBV7-3 TRBD2 TGTGCCAGCAGCTTAAAAGCGGGAGGGCCAAATGAGCAGTTCTTC CASSLKAGGPNEQFF
TRBJ2-5 17 . TRBV14 . TGTGCCAGCAGCCAAGTTATTGGACTGACAGGCCAAGAGACCCAGTACTTC CASSQVIGLTGQETQYF
TRBJ1-5 14 . TRBV5-5 TRBD1 TGTGCCAGCAGCTGGGGACAGGGCAATCAGCCCCAGCATTTT CASSWGQGNQPQHF
TRBJ1-2 15 . TRBV6-5 TRBD1 TGTGCCAGCAGTTACTCGGGCACAGGGGGCGGCGGCTACACCTTC CASSYSGTGGGGYTF
TRBJ1-1 12 . TRBV7-9 . TGTGCCAGCAGCCCGGGGGGGGCTGAAGCTTTCTTT CASSPGGAEAFF
TRBJ2-2 16 . TRBV5-1 TRBD2 TGCGCCAGCAGCTTGGCCGGGACTAGTGGGACCGGGGAGCTGTTTTTT CASSLAGTSGTGELFF
TRBJ2-1 15 . TRBV18 TRBD2 TGTGCCAGCTCACCCGAACCTAGCGGGAGTAATGAGCAGTTCTTC CASSPEPSGSNEQFF
TRBJ1-1 16 . TRBV28 . TGTGCCAGCAGTTTATCCTGGAAGACAATGAACACTGAAGCTTTCTTT CASSLSWKTMNTEAFF
TRBJ2-3 15 . TRBV28 TRBD2 TGTGCCAGCAGTCCGAGCGGGGCTAGCACAGATACGCAGTATTTT CASSPSGASTDTQYF
TRBJ2-1 13 . TRBV19 TRBD1 TGTGCCAGTAGTTCCGGACAGGGGGCTAGGAAGTTCTTC CASSSGQGARKFF
TRBJ2-7 16 . TRBV11-2 . TGTGCCAGCAGCTCGGCACAGGGACGAGGGACCTACGAGCAGTACTTC CASSSAQGRGTYEQYF
TRBJ2-7 14 . TRBV7-3 . TGTGCCAGCAGCCCTCTTGGGGGCAGCTACGAGCAGTACTTC CASSPLGGSYEQYF
TRBJ1-1 14 . TRBV30 . TGTGCCCGCGAGGCAGGGTGGGGGAACACTGAAGCTTTCTTT CAREAGWGNTEAFF
TRBJ2-7 14 . TRBV6-5 . TGTGCCAGCAGCCGACAGGGACTCTCCTACGAGCAGTACTTC CASSRQGLSYEQYF
TRBJ2-7 16 . TRBV10-3 TRBD2 TGTGCCATCAGTGAGTCAGGACTAGCGGGAGGGTACGAGCAGTACTTC CAISESGLAGGYEQYF
TRBJ1-2 12 . TRBV5-6 . TGTGCCAGCAGCTTGGGCAGCTATGGCTACACCTTC CASSLGSYGYTF
TRBJ2-1 12 . TRBV30 TRBD2 TGTGCCTGTTCCGGGACTAACAATGAGCAGTTCTTC CACSGTNNEQFF
TRBJ2-2 14 . TRBV5-4 TRBD1 TGTGCCAGCAGCGGGACAGGGGGTCCCGGGGAGCTGTTTTTT CASSGTGGPGELFF
TRBJ1-1 14 . TRBV7-9 . TGTGCCAGCAGCCGGGACATAGGGGACACTGAAGCTTTCTTT CASSRDIGDTEAFF
TRBJ2-7 14 . TRBV6-5 . TGTGCCAGCAGTTTGGGGGCTAACTCCTACGAGCAGTACTTC CASSLGANSYEQYF
TRBJ1-1 14 . TRBV9 . TGTGCCAGCAGCCCCCAGGGGCAGGGCACTGAAGCTTTCTTT CASSPQGQGTEAFF
TRBJ1-1 17 once TRBV13 TRBD1 TGTGCCAGCAGCTCCGCGGTGGCAGGGGGCGAGAGAACTGAAGCTTTCTTT CASSSAVAGGERTEAFF
TRBJ2-3 14 . TRBV6-4 . TGTGCCAGCAGAGTGGACAGCTGGACAGATACGCAGTATTTT CASRVDSWTDTQYF
TRBJ2-1 14 . TRBV10-3 TRBD2 TGTGCCACAAGAGGGGAGGGCGCCTATAATGAGCAGTTCTTC CATRGEGAYNEQFF
TRBJ1-1 15 . TRBV18 TRBD1 TGTGCCAGCTCACCCCCAGGACAGGGAAACACTGAAGCTTTCTTT CASSPPGQGNTEAFF
TRBJ1-5 13 once TRBV2 . TGTGCCAGCAACAGGGACGTGAGTCAGCCCCAGCATTTT CASNRDVSQPQHF
TRBJ2-7 15 . TRBV5-4 TRBD2 TGTGCCAGCAGCCCAGGACTAGCGGTCTCCTACGAGCAGTACTTC CASSPGLAVSYEQYF
TRBJ2-1 15 . TRBV7-9 TRBD2 TGTGCCAGCAGCTTAGGGGGTAGCGGGAGCGTGGAGCAGTTCTTC CASSLGGSGSVEQFF
TRBJ1-5 15 . TRBV9 TRBD1 TGTGCCAGCAGCGGACAGGGTGGAGGCAATCAGCCCCAGCATTTT CASSGQGGGNQPQHF
TRBJ2-1 13 . TRBV2 TRBD2 TGTGCCAGCAGCGGTAGCGGGGGGGCGGAAGAGTTCTTC CASSGSGGAEEFF
TRBJ2-5 15 once TRBV7-8 TRBD1 TGTGCCAGCAGCCTACATCCAGACAGGGTCGACTCCCAGTACTTC CASSLHPDRVDSQYF
TRBJ2-7 16 few TRBV9 . TGTGCCAGCAGCTTCAGCTCAGGGCCTGGGTCCTACGAGCAGTACTTC CASSFSSGPGSYEQYF
TRBJ1-6 16 . TRBV7-2 . TGTGCCAGCAGCTTAGAATGGGGCTCGTATAATTCACCCCTCCACTTT CASSLEWGSYNSPLHF
TRBJ2-3 15 once TRBV13 . TGTGCCAGCAGTGTAAGGAGTAGCGGCACAGATACGCAGTATTTT CASSVRSSGTDTQYF
TRBJ2-7 15 . TRBV4-3 TRBD2 TGCGCCAGCAGCCAAGAGGCTAGCGGGAGCTACGAGCAGTACTTC CASSQEASGSYEQYF
TRBJ2-2 15 once TRBV9 TRBD1 TGTGCCAGCAGCCTCGGACAGGGGGGTACCGGGGAGCTGTTTTTT CASSLGQGGTGELFF
TRBJ2-1 15 . TRBV9 TRBD2 TGTGCCAGCAGCGTAGATGGGGGAGGGCCGAATGAGCAGTTCTTC CASSVDGGGPNEQFF